This T cell receptor beta chain stems from a study of blood T cell repertoires in COVID-19. The CDR3 totals 15 residues. J was trimmed by 6 bases and V by 11 bases; bases with no gene match: 10. Germline CDR1 SEHNR, CDR2 FQNEAQ (reference sequence). As originally analysed: Estimated nucleated cell counts came from reference gene primer amplification. Using immunoSEQ multiplex PCR, the repertoire was profiled, and TCRdb retains in-frame clones only, with some absent. That table gives V, J and clone size, and the DNA gave D and trimming. This sample has roughly 170,000 clones, with approximately 78% found just once. Resolution of symptoms, clearance, or two negative PCRs was present in recovered Cohort 3 donors.

The chain joins TRBV7-9 to TRBJ2-2, with TRBD2 matching over 12 bases. The TCR comes from a woman aged 45-60 years who had recovered from COVID-19. The specimen sequenced was PBMCs or T cells enriched from blood (not recorded which). The CDR3 region has the DNA TGTGCCCCAAGGAAGACTAGCGGGAGAGCCGGGGAGCTGTTTTTT. Protein product: CAPRKTSGRAGELFF.